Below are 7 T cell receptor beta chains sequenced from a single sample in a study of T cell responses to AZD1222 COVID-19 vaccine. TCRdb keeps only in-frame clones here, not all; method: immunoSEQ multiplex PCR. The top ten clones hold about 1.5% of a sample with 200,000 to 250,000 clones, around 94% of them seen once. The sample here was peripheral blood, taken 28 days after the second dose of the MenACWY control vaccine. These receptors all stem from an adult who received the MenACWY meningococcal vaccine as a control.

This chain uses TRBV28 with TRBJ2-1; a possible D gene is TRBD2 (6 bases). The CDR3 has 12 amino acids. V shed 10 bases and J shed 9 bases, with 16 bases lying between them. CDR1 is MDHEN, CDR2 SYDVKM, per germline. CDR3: CATTTSHGEQFF. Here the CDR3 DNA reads TGTGCCACCACGACTAGTCATGGTGAGCAGTTCTTC.

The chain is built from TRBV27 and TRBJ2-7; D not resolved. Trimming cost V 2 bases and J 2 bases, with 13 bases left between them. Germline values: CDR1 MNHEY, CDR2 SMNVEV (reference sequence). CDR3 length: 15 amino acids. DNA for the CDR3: TGTGCCAGCAGTTTAAAGACCCGGTCCACCTACGAGCAGTACTTC. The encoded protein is CASSLKTRSTYEQYF.

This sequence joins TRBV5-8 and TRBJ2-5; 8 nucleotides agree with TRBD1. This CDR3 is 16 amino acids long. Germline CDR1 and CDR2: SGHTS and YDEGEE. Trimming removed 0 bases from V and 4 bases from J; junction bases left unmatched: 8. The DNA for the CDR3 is TGTGCCAGCAGCTTGGCTGACAGGGGTTCGCTAGAGACCCAGTACTTC. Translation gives CASSLADRGSLETQYF.

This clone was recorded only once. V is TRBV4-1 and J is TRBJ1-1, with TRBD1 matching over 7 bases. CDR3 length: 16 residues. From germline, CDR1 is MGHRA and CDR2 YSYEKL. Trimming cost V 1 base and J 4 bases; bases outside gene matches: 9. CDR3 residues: CASSQGFTGALTEAFF. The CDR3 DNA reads TGCGCCAGCAGCCAAGGGTTTACAGGGGCCCTCACTGAAGCTTTCTTT.

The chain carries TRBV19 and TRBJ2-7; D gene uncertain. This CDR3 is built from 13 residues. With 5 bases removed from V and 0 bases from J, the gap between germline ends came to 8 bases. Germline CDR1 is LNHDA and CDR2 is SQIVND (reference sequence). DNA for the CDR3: TGTGCCAGTAGTTCTACAGCCTCCTACGAGCAGTACTTC. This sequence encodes CASSSTASYEQYF.

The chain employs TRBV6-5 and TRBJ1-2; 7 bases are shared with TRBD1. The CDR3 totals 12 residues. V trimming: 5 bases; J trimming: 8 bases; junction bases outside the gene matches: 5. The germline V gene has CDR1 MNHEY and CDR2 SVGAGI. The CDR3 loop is CASSQTGQGYTF. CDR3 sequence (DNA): TGTGCCAGCAGTCAGACGGGACAGGGCTACACCTTC.

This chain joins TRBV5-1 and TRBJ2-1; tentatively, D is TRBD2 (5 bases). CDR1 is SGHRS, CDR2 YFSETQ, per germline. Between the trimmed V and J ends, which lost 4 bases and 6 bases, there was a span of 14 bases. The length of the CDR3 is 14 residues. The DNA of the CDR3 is TGCGCCAGCAGCGCCGGGATCCAAGGCAATGAGCAGTTCTTC. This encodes CASSAGIQGNEQFF.